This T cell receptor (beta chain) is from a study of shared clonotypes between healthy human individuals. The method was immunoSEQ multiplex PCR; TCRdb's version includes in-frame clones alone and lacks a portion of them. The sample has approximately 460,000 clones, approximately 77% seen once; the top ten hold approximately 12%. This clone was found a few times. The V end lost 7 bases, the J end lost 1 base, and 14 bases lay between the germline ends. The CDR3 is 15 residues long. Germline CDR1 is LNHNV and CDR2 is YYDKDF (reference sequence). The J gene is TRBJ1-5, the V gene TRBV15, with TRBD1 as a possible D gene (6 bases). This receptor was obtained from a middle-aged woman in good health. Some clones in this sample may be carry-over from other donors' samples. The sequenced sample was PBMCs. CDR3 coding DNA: TGTGCCACCAACACGGACAGACCGAGCAATCAGCCCCAGCATTTT. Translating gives CATNTDRPSNQPQHF.